This T cell receptor beta chain was recorded in a study of cytomegalovirus exposure and HLA in healthy donors. Notes on the study in general: Cytomegalovirus-associated status was assigned to about 160 TCR beta chains. There were some public TCRs occurring in many donors, but most TCR sequences were rare.

Trimming stripped 5 bases from V and 2 bases from J, with 22 bases between. The CDR3 consists of 18 residues. Germline lookup yields CDR1 SGHVS and CDR2 FQNEAQ. Vbeta (60) and Jbeta (13) primers were used in the PCR. The method was immunoSEQ multiplex PCR; TCRdb's version includes in-frame clones alone and lacks a portion of them. The sample holds roughly 97,000 clones; roughly 73% are singletons and the top ten take 3.5% to 4.5%. Healthy donors of bone marrow made up the group. To note about this clone: Its specificity is unknown.

The receptor comes from a man aged 35 to 55 in good health and CMV-seronegative. The chain uses TRBV7-8 and TRBJ1-5; the D gene is possibly TRBD1 (5 bases). Material for sequencing was PBMCs. This CDR3 is CASSGKAGPPDGNQPQHF. The CDR3 DNA follows: TGTGCCAGCAGCGGTAAGGCAGGGCCTCCGGACGGCAATCAGCCCCAGCATTTT.